This T cell receptor (beta chain) derives from a study of molecular identifiers for immune sequencing clone quantification. This CDR3 has 15 residues. CDR1 is SEHNR, CDR2 FQNEAQ, per germline (reference sequence). The V gene end was trimmed by 5 bases and the J gene end by 6 bases; junction bases not matched to a gene: 8. This clonotype was observed a few times. From the PCR reads, TCRdb called clonotypes with MiXCR, one entry per CDR3 protein. The sample carries about 320,000 distinct CDR3 sequences, around a fifth recorded once. The chain couples TRBV7-9 to TRBJ2-7, with 12 bases aligning to TRBD1. This TCR was recovered from a human donor in good health. Some libraries in this study had Jurkat cell RNA spiked in. Sequencing was done on a sample of naive CD8+ T cells from blood, with Jurkat cell RNA spiked in. Sample subset: FACS-sorted CD8+CD4-CCR7+CD45RA+ naive T cells. In DNA form, the CDR3 reads TGTGCCAGCAGCCCTCCCGGGACAGGGGGCACCGAGCAGTACTTC. Protein: CASSPPGTGGTEQYF. The full variable domain, in which reference TRBV7-9 and TRBJ2-7 provide the parts outside the CDR3, is DTGVSQNPRHKITKRGQNVTFRCDPISEHNRLYWYRQTLGQGPEFLTYFQNEAQLEKSRLLSDRFSAERPKGSFSTLEIQRTEQGDSAMYLCASSPPGTGGTEQYFGPGTRLTVT.